These T cell receptor beta chains were read from a single sample in a study of STAT5B mutations in CD4+ large granular lymphocyte leukemia. TCRdb's copy holds only in-frame clones and misses some; the assay was immunoSEQ multiplex PCR. The profile shows approximately 24,000 clones, more than 60% of them singletons. What was sequenced was CD4+ T cells from blood buffy coats. Source of these receptors: a human donor in good health. CDR3s include the opening cysteine and the closing phenylalanine or tryptophan.

>TRBV2
CASREDQSTEAFF
>TRBV5-6
CASSNGTSSSYNEQFF
>TRBV7-2
CASSLEDRVGQPQHF
>TRBV7-3
CASSLSNLNTEAFF
>TRBV7-6
CASSLGQGSGQPQHF
>TRBV6-6
CASTKDRASGNTIYF
>TRBV11-2
CASSLGGVYEQYF
>TRBV2
CASAKGGQNEKLFF
>TRBV7-9
CASSHRDTSYEQYF
>TRBV5-6
CASSLKQNSLFQETQYF
>TRBV28
CASSQTITGTSGVYNEQFF
>TRBV28
CASSFGSYYGYTF
>TRBV15
CATSREATGVLTNEKLFF
>TRBV5-1
CASSLDLRGYGYTF
>TRBV5-1
CASSIGTDPIQETQYF
>TRBV5-4
CASSLGQANSPLHF
>TRBV10-3
CATFDTGASTDTQYF
>TRBV7-8
CASSLGGGQQQFF
>TRBV28
CASSSIRAELFF
>TRBV7-3
CASSSPGQATGELFF
>TRBV18
CASSPQGGLEQYF
>TRBV6-4
CASSVGQGNIQYF
>TRBV7-6
CASSLDQYYNEQFF
>TRBV7-9
CASSFQTVNTEAFF
>TRBV9
CASSPGQGVRGQETQYF
>TRBV28
CASRARDTGIDTQYF
>TRBV2
CASSDREGTDTQYF
>TRBV18
CASSPEVEGTQYF
>TRBV5-4
CASSTGLAGEGGELFF
>TRBV28
CADLGAGDQETQYF
>TRBV5-1
CASSLGADTQYF
>TRBV11-2
CASSLGSGAGTYNEQFF
>TRBV19
CASSIDRGDRELFF
>TRBV30
CAWSATPDSSSYNEQFF
>TRBV4-1
CASSQGGARGRYEQYF
>TRBV7-2
CASSLRGSEQYF
>TRBV14
CASSHPSSLTDTQYF
>TRBV5-1
CASSLRPSYEQYF
>TRBV7-3
CASSLSRDPGANVLTF
>TRBV10-2
CASRPPPGINSPLHF
>TRBV7-2
CASRPDNNIQYF
>TRBV2
CASSGDREGQPQHF
>TRBV5-1
CASSLVYPAGDYGYTF
>TRBV7-9
CASSPPGNEQYF
>TRBV5-6
CASSPDSSNGETQYF
>TRBV6-1
CASSELRRGPGYTF
>TRBV5-1
CASSWTLAGPPYEQYF
>TRBV7-2
CASSTGLAGAGELFF
>TRBV18
CASSPQVGNQPQHF
>TRBV18
CASSPRSTGELFF
>TRBV5-1
CASSLLSGGGTGELFF
>TRBV2
CASSGKLSVYGYTF
>TRBV15
CATSRDLRVGQETQYF